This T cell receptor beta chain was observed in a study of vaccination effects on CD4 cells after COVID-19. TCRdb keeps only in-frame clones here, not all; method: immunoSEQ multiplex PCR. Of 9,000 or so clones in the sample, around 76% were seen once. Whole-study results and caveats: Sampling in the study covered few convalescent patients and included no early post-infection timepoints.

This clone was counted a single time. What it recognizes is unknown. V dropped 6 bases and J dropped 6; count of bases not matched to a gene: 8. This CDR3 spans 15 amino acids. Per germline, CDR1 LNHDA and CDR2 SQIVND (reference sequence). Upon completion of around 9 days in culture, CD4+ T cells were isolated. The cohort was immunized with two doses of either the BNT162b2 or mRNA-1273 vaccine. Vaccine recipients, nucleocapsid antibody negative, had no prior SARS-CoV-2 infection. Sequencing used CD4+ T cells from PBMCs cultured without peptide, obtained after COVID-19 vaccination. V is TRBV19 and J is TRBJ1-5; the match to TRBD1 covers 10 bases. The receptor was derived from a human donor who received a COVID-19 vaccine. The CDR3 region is CASRNPGQGSQPQHF. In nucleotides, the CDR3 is TGTGCCAGTAGGAACCCGGGACAGGGGTCTCAGCCCCAGCATTTT.